This T cell receptor (beta chain) comes out of a study of blood T cell repertoires in COVID-19. Overall study context: Nucleic acid was either cDNA or gDNA, and it came from T cells, B-cell-depleted T cells, or PBMCs.

In the study's own analysis: Reference gene primer amplification gave nucleated cell count estimates. The assay was immunoSEQ multiplex PCR, and TCRdb's table has in-frame clones only and misses some. The V and J calls and clone size are taken from that table; D and trimming were inferred from the DNA. This sample has roughly 230,000 clones, with roughly 85% found just once. V lost 2 bases and J lost 0, with 5 bases in between. CDR3 length equals 13 residues. Germline assignment: CDR1 GTSNPN and CDR2 SVGIG (reference sequence). This TCR derives from a man aged 50-59 years with COVID-19, enrolled during active disease. Sequencing was carried out using peripheral blood. The chain recombines TRBV30 with TRBJ1-5; D ambiguous. CDR3 sequence (DNA): TGTGCCTGGAGTCGGTCTAGCAATCAGCCCCAGCATTTT. Translated, it gives CAWSRSSNQPQHF.